This passage covers 27 T cell receptor beta chains from one sample sequenced in a study of cytomegalovirus exposure and HLA in healthy donors. The PCR ran on 60 Vbeta and 13 Jbeta primers. Sequencing used immunoSEQ multiplex PCR; TCRdb keeps in-frame clones, though not all of them. The data contain approximately 160,000 clones, roughly four fifths of them seen just once; the ten biggest clones take up approximately 1%. The specimen sequenced was PBMCs. Receptor source: a woman in her thirties or forties in good health and CMV-seronegative.

This clone occurred a few times. The chain combines TRBV28 with TRBJ2-3; possibly TRBD1 for D (6 bases). V lost 7 bases, J lost 1 base, and 12 bases lay in between. CDR3 length: 14 amino acids. Germline V CDR1 and CDR2: MDHEN, SYDVKM. CDR3 sequence: CASTLAGGTDTQYF. CDR3 sequence (DNA): TGTGCCAGCACTCTGGCAGGGGGCACAGATACGCAGTATTTT.

The chain recombines TRBV6-1 with TRBJ2-5, with TRBD2 identical over 8 bases. The end of the DNA aligns better with TRBJ2-7, so the J call may be wrong. Per germline, CDR1 MNHNS and CDR2 SASEGT. There are 17 residues in the CDR3. CDR3 DNA: TGTGCCAGCAGTGAAATTACCGGGACTAGAGGGGCCGGCGAGCAGTACTTC. Its protein is CASSEITGTRGAGEQYF.

J is TRBJ2-4 and V is TRBV15; TRBD1 matches 8 bases. CDR1 and CDR2 (germline): LNHNV, YYDKDF (reference sequence). Germline trimming cut 0 bases from V and 0 bases from J; bases unmatched to any gene: 16. The CDR3 sequence is 21 residues long. The CDR3 reads CATSRDNPYPGQVIAKNIQYF. The CDR3 nucleotides are TGTGCCACCAGCAGAGATAACCCCTACCCGGGACAGGTTATAGCCAAAAACATTCAGTACTTC.

V and J are TRBV29-1 and TRBJ1-1; D not resolved. Germline loops: CDR1 SQVTM, CDR2 ANQGSEA. V was pared by 7 bases and J by 5 bases, with 14 bases between. The CDR3 extends over 12 amino acids. This chain's CDR3 is CSANGLITEAFF. The CDR3 DNA reads TGCAGCGCCAACGGACTGATAACTGAAGCTTTCTTT.

The chain employs TRBV30 and TRBJ2-5; D perhaps matches TRBD2 (5 bases). Germline CDR1 GTSNPN, CDR2 SVGIG (reference sequence). The V end was cut by 0 bases, the J end by 5 bases, with 16 bases between. The CDR3 is 15 residues long. The CDR3 bases are TGTGCCTGGAGTGTACTTAGAATAGCGAGGGAGACCCAGTACTTC. It encodes CAWSVLRIARETQYF.

The V and J genes are TRBV18 and TRBJ2-7, with 7 bases aligning to TRBD2. The CDR3 contains 14 residues. The ends lost 3 bases at V and 5 bases at J; junction bases unmatched: 7. Germline CDR1 and CDR2: KGHSH and LQKENI. The CDR3 is CASSPAGEAHEQYF. In nucleotides, the CDR3 is TGTGCCAGCTCACCGGCGGGGGAGGCCCACGAGCAGTACTTC.

Remarks on this clone: The sample carries other DNA sequences with the same CDR3. The V gene is TRBV5-1, the J gene TRBJ2-3, with 7 bases lining up with TRBD2. CDR1 and CDR2 (germline): SGHRS, YFSETQ. The CDR3 has 16 amino acids. The ends lost 0 bases at V and 0 bases at J; junction bases unmatched: 4. The CDR3 region has the DNA TGCGCCAGCAGCTTGGGGGCTAGCGGTAGCACAGATACGCAGTATTTT. It specifies CASSLGASGSTDTQYF.

A few counts support this clone. This sequence joins TRBV4-2 and TRBJ2-1, with 7 bases aligning to TRBD1. Germline lookup yields CDR1 LGHNA and CDR2 YNFKEQ. The length of the CDR3 is 14 residues. The ends lost 0 bases at V and 10 bases at J; junction bases unmatched: 6. The CDR3 region is CASSQDATGYEQFF. The CDR3 nucleotides are TGTGCCAGCAGCCAAGACGCGACAGGGTACGAGCAGTTCTTC.

The J gene is TRBJ2-2, the V gene TRBV5-1; a possible D gene is TRBD1 (5 bases). Trimming cost V 0 bases and J 0 bases, with 9 bases left between them. The length of the CDR3 is 16 residues. Germline CDR1 SGHRS, CDR2 YFSETQ. The CDR3 nucleotides read TGCGCCAGCAGCTTGGAAGGACAAACGAACACCGGGGAGCTGTTTTTT. Translating it yields CASSLEGQTNTGELFF.

V gene TRBV2 combines with J gene TRBJ2-3, with D tentatively TRBD2 (7 bases). With 5 bases removed from V and 3 bases from J, the gap between germline ends came to 15 bases. CDR1 is SNHLY, CDR2 FYNNEI, per germline. The CDR3 spans 15 residues. The CDR3 reads CASSRGGVETDTQYF. The CDR3 region has the DNA TGTGCCAGCAGTAGAGGGGGGGTAGAGACAGATACGCAGTATTTT. The full variable domain, completed using reference TRBV2 and TRBJ2-3, is EPEVTQTPSHQVTQMGQEVILRCVPISNHLYFYWYRQILGQKVEFLVSFYNNEISEKSEIFDDQFSVERPDGSNFTLKIRSTKLEDSAMYFCASSRGGVETDTQYFGPGTRLTVL.

The sample holds a few counts of this clone. The chain uses TRBV6-1 and TRBJ1-5, with TRBD1 as a possible D gene (6 bases). Germline V gives CDR1 MNHNS, CDR2 SASEGT. This CDR3 is built from 16 residues. Trimming removed 4 bases from V and 5 bases from J, with 18 bases in between. Written as DNA, the CDR3 is TGTGCCAGCAGTGGAGCTCTGGCCAGGGGAGATCAGCCCCAGCATTTT. Amino acid sequence: CASSGALARGDQPQHF.

The chain links TRBV9 to TRBJ2-3; possible D gene TRBD1, 5 bases. The V gene lost 4 bases and the J gene lost 0 bases, with 15 bases spanning the gap. The CDR3 has 16 residues. From germline, CDR1 is SGDLS and CDR2 YYNGEE. The CDR3: CASSSPVWGSTDTQYF. The DNA of the CDR3 is TGTGCCAGCAGCTCCCCGGTTTGGGGCAGCACAGATACGCAGTATTTT.

This chain uses TRBV11-3 with TRBJ2-1; TRBD2 aligns across 8 bases. This CDR3 has 15 amino acids. V was pared by 5 bases and J by 5 bases, with 8 bases of the junction left unmatched. Germline V lookup: CDR1 SGHNT, CDR2 YENEEA. Here the CDR3 DNA reads TGTGCCAGCAGCCCGGGAGTAGCGGGGAACAATGAGCAGTTCTTC. Amino acids: CASSPGVAGNNEQFF.

The chain carries TRBV27 and TRBJ1-2; 7 positions match TRBD1. V trimming: 7 bases; J trimming: 6 bases; junction bases outside the gene matches: 14. This CDR3 is built from 15 residues. Germline V gene sequence: CDR1 MNHEY, CDR2 SMNVEV (reference sequence). The CDR3 DNA reads TGTGCCAGCATATCAAGACAGGGCTTTCGGGATGGCTACACCTTC. It translates to CASISRQGFRDGYTF.

This chain connects TRBV5-1 to TRBJ2-5; maybe TRBD2 (6 bases). The CDR3 sequence is 15 residues long. Trimming took off 4 bases at V and 8 bases at J, with 21 bases between the two ends. The germline V gene encodes CDR1 SGHRS and CDR2 YFSETQ. In nucleotides, the CDR3 is TGCGCCAGCAGCACGACCGAATTGGGGGGAAGAACCCAGTACTTC. Translating it yields CASSTTELGGRTQYF.

The V gene is TRBV5-8, the J gene TRBJ2-3, with D unresolved. Germline values: CDR1 SGHTS, CDR2 YDEGEE. The CDR3 consists of 17 residues. Trimming removed 4 bases at V and 0 bases at J, with 18 bases between. The CDR3 nucleotides are TGTGCCAGCAGCCGCATTGGAGCGTCAGAAAGCACAGATACGCAGTATTTT. This translates into CASSRIGASESTDTQYF.

This chain connects TRBV28 to TRBJ2-2; 11 bases map to TRBD2. CDR1 and CDR2 (germline): MDHEN, SYDVKM. The CDR3 contains 17 residues. The ends lost 6 bases at V and 0 bases at J; junction bases unmatched: 6. The CDR3 DNA reads TGTGCCAGCAGGGCTAGCGGGAGGCGATCGAACACCGGGGAGCTGTTTTTT. Translated, it gives CASRASGRRSNTGELFF.

The chain recombines TRBV19 with TRBJ1-5, with a possible D match to TRBD1 (5 bases). CDR1 is LNHDA and CDR2 is SQIVND in the germline V gene (reference sequence). The CDR3 runs 15 residues. V was shortened by 7 bases and J by 3 bases, with 16 bases between the two germline ends. The DNA for the CDR3 is TGTGCCAGTAATGATCCCGGGGGTGTCAATCAGCCCCAGCATTTT. This translates into CASNDPGGVNQPQHF.

This clone was seen only once. The chain combines TRBV9 with TRBJ1-2, with 8 bases lining up with TRBD1. Germline loops: CDR1 SGDLS, CDR2 YYNGEE. The CDR3 has 16 amino acids. The trim removed 0 bases at V and 6 bases at J, leaving 10 bases unmatched. CDR3 sequence reads: CASSVGGQGARNGYTF. The CDR3 bases are TGTGCCAGCAGCGTAGGGGGGCAGGGGGCGAGGAATGGCTACACCTTC.

The chain links TRBV5-1 to TRBJ2-6, with 7 bases aligning to TRBD1. CDR1 SGHRS and CDR2 YFSETQ come from the germline V gene. Trimming removed 4 bases from V and 5 bases from J; junction bases left unmatched: 9. This CDR3 comprises 16 residues. CDR3 sequence: CASSKSDRARANVLTF. In DNA form, the CDR3 reads TGCGCCAGCAGCAAATCCGACAGGGCTAGGGCCAACGTCCTGACTTTC.

The V call is TRBV5-4, the J call TRBJ1-1; a weak D match, TRBD1 (5 bases). The CDR3 totals 15 residues. Deletions cut 2 bases from V and 0 bases from J, with 11 bases between. Germline CDR1 and CDR2: SGHNT and YYREEE (reference sequence). CDR3 DNA: TGTGCCAGCAGCTTTTCTCCAGGGCTGAACACTGAAGCTTTCTTT. Its translation: CASSFSPGLNTEAFF.

This sequence joins TRBV2 and TRBJ2-2, with D perhaps matching TRBD2 (5 bases). The germline V and J ends were trimmed by 6 bases and 6 bases, with 14 bases remaining between them. Germline lookup yields CDR1 SNHLY and CDR2 FYNNEI. The CDR3 runs to 14 residues. The CDR3 is CASRSEGWSGELFF. In nucleotides, the CDR3 is TGTGCCAGCAGGTCCGAGGGTTGGTCCGGGGAGCTGTTTTTT.

The V gene is TRBV4-1, the J gene TRBJ2-7; 7 bases fit TRBD2. This CDR3 has 15 amino acids. Looked up from germline, CDR1 is MGHRA and CDR2 is YSYEKL. Unmatched junction bases numbered 5, after V lost 0 bases and J lost 3 bases. The CDR3: CASSQDRSGFYEQYF. The DNA for the CDR3 is TGCGCCAGCAGCCAAGATCGTAGCGGGTTCTACGAGCAGTACTTC.

The chain carries TRBV9 and TRBJ2-4; D might be TRBD2 (7 bases). CDR1 SGDLS and CDR2 YYNGEE come from the germline V gene. This CDR3 is 14 amino acids long. Trimming left V 3 bases short and J 6 bases short, with 13 bases between. The CDR3 nucleotides read TGTGCCAGCAGCGCCCGGGGAGGGGGAAACATTCAGTACTTC. Amino acid sequence: CASSARGGGNIQYF. Drawing the rest from reference TRBV9 and TRBJ2-4, the complete variable domain is DSGVTQTPKHLITATGQRVTLRCSPRSGDLSVYWYQQSLDQGLQFLIQYYNGEERAKGNILERFSAQQFPDLHSELNLSSLELGDSALYFCASSARGGGNIQYFGAGTRLSVL.

The chain combines TRBV5-6 with TRBJ2-1; 9 bases line up with TRBD2. Trimming took 1 base from V and 4 from J; bases not matched to a gene: 0. Looked up from germline, CDR1 is SGHDT and CDR2 is YYEEEE. The CDR3 loop spans 14 amino acids. The CDR3 nucleotides are TGTGCCAGCAGCTTGAGCGGGAGGTACAATGAGCAGTTCTTC. Translation gives CASSLSGRYNEQFF.

V gene TRBV6-1 combines with J gene TRBJ2-5, with TRBD2 matching 7 bases. V lost 2 bases to trimming and J lost 5 bases; unmatched junction nucleotides: 11. Germline CDR1 reads MNHNS; CDR2 reads SASEGT. The length of the CDR3 is 16 residues. CDR3 sequence reads: CASSELGASGTETQYF. CDR3 coding DNA: TGTGCCAGCAGTGAATTGGGAGCGAGCGGGACTGAGACCCAGTACTTC.

This clone was observed a few times. This chain links TRBV6-1 with TRBJ1-1; D gene uncertain. The V end was cut by 1 base, the J end by 1 base, with 7 bases between. This CDR3 comprises 14 residues. Germline V lookup: CDR1 MNHNS, CDR2 SASEGT. CDR3 DNA sequence: TGTGCCAGCAGTGAAGGACAATGGAACACTGAAGCTTTCTTT. Translated, it gives CASSEGQWNTEAFF.